This T cell receptor (beta chain) emerged from a study of blood T cell repertoires in COVID-19. Study overall: Sources were T cells, B-cell-depleted T cells, or PBMCs; the material itself was cDNA or gDNA.

Some clones are missing from TCRdb's copy, which holds only in-frame ones; the method was immunoSEQ multiplex PCR. This sample yields about 70,000 clones, of which about 90% are seen a single time; 7% to 9.5% belongs to the top ten. Trimming cost V 4 bases and J 5 bases; bases outside gene matches: 0. Germline V lookup: CDR1 MGHRA, CDR2 YSYEKL. The CDR3 consists of 12 residues. The V and J genes are TRBV4-1 and TRBJ2-3, with 7 bases lining up with TRBD1. This receptor was obtained from a human donor in a cohort sampled during active COVID-19. Material for sequencing was peripheral blood. The CDR3 here is CASSRDRDTQYF. CDR3 bases: TGCGCCAGCAGCCGGGACAGAGATACGCAGTATTTT.